Listed below are T cell receptor beta chains from one sample, sequenced in a study of T cells in tuberculosis. Produced via immunoSEQ multiplex PCR; TCRdb's table is partial and in-frame only. This sample carries tens of thousands of clones, roughly 89% of them seen once, and the ten largest clones take roughly 6.1%. The source material was PBMCs. These receptor sequences come from a donor aged 5-35 years with latent tuberculosis or without tuberculosis infection. Both conserved end residues are part of each CDR3. The D gene is left open where the match is weak. A clone size is listed for some rows: how often the clone was seen (once, few, many), or a class if it is expanded.

v_gene	abundance	d_gene	j_gene	CDR3nt	CDR3aa
TRBV21-1	NA	NA	TRBJ2-1	TGTGCCAGCAGCAAACGAGGGGGACAGCGGAACAATGAGCAGTTCTTC	CASSKRGGQRNNEQFF
TRBV5-4	NA	TRBD2	TRBJ2-1	TGTGCCAGCAGCTTGTGGGGGGGGGATGAGCAGTTCTTC	CASSLWGGDEQFF
TRBV7-2	NA	TRBD1	TRBJ1-5	TGTGCCAGCAGCTTAGGACAGGGTAGCAATCAGCCCCAGCATTTT	CASSLGQGSNQPQHF
TRBV6-4	few	TRBD2	TRBJ2-1	TGTGCCAGCAGTGACTCGCGGGGGGGAGGCAATGAGCAGTTCTTC	CASSDSRGGGNEQFF
TRBV11-3	NA	TRBD2	TRBJ2-7	TGTGCCCACCCGGCTAGCGGGCGAACAGGGCGGGAGCAGTACTTC	CAHPASGRTGREQYF
TRBV5-1	NA	NA	TRBJ2-5	TGCGCCAGCAGCTTGGGGCCCACTAGGGCGTACCAAGAGACCCAGTACTTC	CASSLGPTRAYQETQYF
TRBV4-3	NA	NA	TRBJ2-7	TGCGCCAGCAGCCCCCTTCTGGGACTCGCCTACGAGCAGTACTTC	CASSPLLGLAYEQYF
TRBV9	NA	NA	TRBJ2-7	TGTGCCAGCAGCGTGGGCGGGGTTAGCTACGAGCAGTACTTC	CASSVGGVSYEQYF
TRBV19	once	NA	TRBJ1-1	TGTGCCAGTAGTATTCTAGACACTGAAGCTTTCTTT	CASSILDTEAFF
TRBV6-5	NA	NA	TRBJ2-5	TGTGCCAGCAGTTACTGGCCAGAGGCGGGCCCCGAGACCCAGTACTTC	CASSYWPEAGPETQYF
TRBV19	once	TRBD1	TRBJ1-5	TGTGCCAGTGGGCGGGACAGACAAAATCAGCCCCAGCATTTT	CASGRDRQNQPQHF
TRBV28	few	NA	TRBJ2-5	TGTGCCAGCAGTTCCCCATCAGGGAACCAAGAGACCCAGTACTTC	CASSSPSGNQETQYF
TRBV4-1	NA	NA	TRBJ2-3	TGCGCCAGCAGCCCCATACTTCGCACGCAGGGCACAGATACGCAGTATTTT	CASSPILRTQGTDTQYF
TRBV6-1	NA	TRBD2	TRBJ2-5	TGTGCCAGCAGTGAAGATTGGGGGGGGGAAGAGACCCAGTACTTC	CASSEDWGGEETQYF
TRBV11-2	NA	NA	TRBJ1-6	TGTGCCAGCAGCTTAACTCGACAGAATAATTCACCCCTCCACTTT	CASSLTRQNNSPLHF
TRBV11-2	NA	NA	TRBJ1-1	TGTGCCAGCAGCCCAGGACGCCGGGACAACCGTAACACTGAAGCTTTCTTT	CASSPGRRDNRNTEAFF
TRBV6-1	NA	TRBD1	TRBJ1-5	TGTGCCAGCAGTGAAGTACCCGGGACAGGTAATCAGCCCCAGCATTTT	CASSEVPGTGNQPQHF
TRBV7-9	NA	NA	TRBJ1-2	TGTGCCAGCAGCTTCGGAGACGGAGATGGCTACACCTTC	CASSFGDGDGYTF
TRBV4-1	NA	TRBD1	TRBJ2-7	TGCGCCAGCAGCCAACGACAGGGGGCGGCCTACGAGCAGTACTTC	CASSQRQGAAYEQYF
TRBV2	NA	TRBD2	TRBJ2-7	TGTGCCAGCAGTTGGAGCGGGGGGAACTCCTACGAGCAGTACTTC	CASSWSGGNSYEQYF
TRBV19	NA	NA	TRBJ2-7	TGTGCCAGTAGCTCCGGCAGGCCCCCCTACGAGCAGTACTTC	CASSSGRPPYEQYF
TRBV5-1	NA	NA	TRBJ2-2	TGCGCCAGCAGCTGGCCGGGGGAATTAAACACCGGGGAGCTGTTTTTT	CASSWPGELNTGELFF
TRBV6-5	NA	NA	TRBJ1-1	TGTGCCAGCAGTTACTTACAATCGAACACTGAAGCTTTCTTT	CASSYLQSNTEAFF
TRBV10-3	NA	TRBD1	TRBJ1-2	TGTGCCGCCACCGGGACAGGGGTCAACTATGGCTACACCTTC	CAATGTGVNYGYTF
TRBV6-1	few	TRBD1	TRBJ2-7	TGTGCCAGCACCAAAGGGGGACAGCAACCCTACGAGCAGTACTTC	CASTKGGQQPYEQYF
TRBV2	NA	NA	TRBJ2-6	TGTGCCAGCAGTGAAGCAAGGGGGGGTTCTGGGGCCAACGTCCTGACTTTC	CASSEARGGSGANVLTF
TRBV7-3	NA	NA	TRBJ2-2	TGTGCCAGCAGCCCCACCACAGAGACCGGGGAGCTGTTTTTT	CASSPTTETGELFF
TRBV27	NA	TRBD2	TRBJ2-5	TGTGCCAGCAGTCCCGGGACTAGCGGGGGGATGTTTTGGGATGAGACCCAGTACTTC	CASSPGTSGGMFWDETQYF
TRBV28	NA	NA	TRBJ2-7	TGTGCCAGCAGCCCGGTCGGCTACGAGCAGTACTTC	CASSPVGYEQYF
TRBV5-1	once	TRBD1	TRBJ1-6	TGCGCCAGCACCCCGGGACAGACTAATTCACCCCTCCACTTT	CASTPGQTNSPLHF
TRBV27	NA	TRBD1	TRBJ2-1	TGTGCCAGCAGTTTCTCAGGGGGCCATGAGCAGTTCTTC	CASSFSGGHEQFF
TRBV10-1	NA	NA	TRBJ2-1	TGCGCCAGCAGTGATATTGGCAGGTCCAATGAGCAGTTCTTC	CASSDIGRSNEQFF
TRBV5-5	NA	TRBD2	TRBJ2-1	TGTGCCAGCAGCGACTCGGGGCAGCGTCCGAGGACTAGACGCAACAATGAGCAGTTCTTC	CASSDSGQRPRTRRNNEQFF
TRBV6-5	NA	NA	TRBJ1-2	TGTGCCAGCAGCCCGACAGGCCGACGCTACACCTTC	CASSPTGRRYTF
TRBV9	once	NA	TRBJ1-6	TGTGCCAGCAGCGACTCTCCCGGGGGAAATTCCTATAATTCACCCCTCCACTTT	CASSDSPGGNSYNSPLHF
TRBV7-9	NA	NA	TRBJ2-5	TGTGCCAGCCTAGGGGGGGAAGAGACCCAGTACTTC	CASLGGEETQYF
TRBV2	NA	TRBD1	TRBJ1-6	TGTGCCAGCATTAGAGGACAGGGGAATTCACCCCTCCACTTT	CASIRGQGNSPLHF